The clone carrying this T cell receptor beta chain appeared a few times. The data stem from a study of blood T cell repertoires in COVID-19. Between the trimmed V and J ends, which lost 4 bases and 0 bases, there was a span of 10 bases. The CDR3 length is 14 residues. Germline CDR1 and CDR2: SGHDT and YYEEEE. Measured with immunoSEQ multiplex PCR; TCRdb has only the in-frame clones, and not every one. The data hold over 450,000 clones, with 89% observed a single time. The rearrangement uses TRBV5-6 and TRBJ1-1; the D is unclear. The receptor was derived from a man younger than 35 with COVID-19, enrolled during active disease. Sequencing was performed on peripheral blood. The CDR3 DNA follows: TGTGCCAGCAGCCCCGACGGAGTGAACACTGAAGCTTTCTTT. This sequence encodes CASSPDGVNTEAFF.